These T cell receptor beta chains were read from a single sample in a study of T-cell reconstitution after alpha-beta-depleted transplantation in children. TCRdb reprocessed the PCR reads via MiXCR and lists one record per CDR3 protein. The sample includes 500,000 to 750,000 distinct CDR3 sequences, 10% to 15% of them seen just once. Source: PBMCs, mostly from graft donor cells, taken 360 days after TCRalphabeta/CD19-depleted stem cell transplant. All receptors come from a male patient aged 10 to 17 who had a stem cell transplant for acute myeloid leukemia, so the T cells may come from the graft donor. The CDR3 runs from the conserved cysteine through the conserved F or W. The D gene is left open where the match is weak. Clone size appears in some rows only: once, few, many, or a class for an expanded clone.

NA,TRBJ2-3,NA,TRBV20-1,15,TGCAGTGCCCGACCGGGGCGGGAAGGCACAGATACGCAGTATTTT,CSARPGREGTDTQYF
many,TRBJ2-5,TRBD2,TRBV12-3/TRBV12-4,15,TGTGCCAGCAGTTTCTTAGCGGGAGGAGGGGAGACCCAGTACTTC,CASSFLAGGGETQYF
NA,TRBJ2-7,TRBD1,TRBV28,15,TGTGCCAGCAGTTTCCCCCAGGGACAGAGCTACGAGCAGTACTTC,CASSFPQGQSYEQYF
many,TRBJ2-7,NA,TRBV2,14,TGTGCCAGCAGTGATGGGGCGGTGGCCTACGAGCAGTACTTC,CASSDGAVAYEQYF
few,TRBJ2-7,NA,TRBV11-1,14,TGTGCCAGCAGCTTAAGTGACAGTGGCTACGAGCAGTACTTC,CASSLSDSGYEQYF
few,TRBJ2-7,TRBD2,TRBV28,14,TGTGCCAGCAGTTACCAGCGGGAGTTCCACGAGCAGTACTTC,CASSYQREFHEQYF
few,TRBJ2-3,TRBD2,TRBV28,15,TGTGCCAGCAGCCCTAGCGGGAGAGAAGCGGATACGCAGTATTTT,CASSPSGREADTQYF
NA,TRBJ2-1,NA,TRBV6-2/TRBV6-3,16,TGTGCCAGCAGTTGGGGCGTCTCGAGCTCCTACAATGAGCAGTTCTTC,CASSWGVSSSYNEQFF
many,TRBJ1-5,NA,TRBV28,15,TGTGCCAGCAGTCTTAGGGGACATAGCAATCAGCCCCAGCATTTT,CASSLRGHSNQPQHF
NA,TRBJ2-1,TRBD2,TRBV12-3/TRBV12-4,15,TGTGCCAGCAGTCCCCGGACTAGCGGGATCAATGAGCAGTTCTTC,CASSPRTSGINEQFF
NA,TRBJ2-2,NA,TRBV4-2,16,TGTGCCAGCAGCCAGCCGGGACGTCTGAACACCGGGGAGCTGTTTTTT,CASSQPGRLNTGELFF
NA,TRBJ2-3,TRBD1,TRBV5-1,17,TGCGCCAGCAGCTTGGAGCAGGGGGTTATAATTGCAGATACGCAGTATTTT,CASSLEQGVIIADTQYF
NA,TRBJ1-2,TRBD1,TRBV28,14,TGTGCCAGCAGTTCCGGGACAGTGAACTATGGCTACACCTTC,CASSSGTVNYGYTF
NA,TRBJ2-7,NA,TRBV20-1,14,TGCAGTGCTAGAGTTAGACAGAGCTCCTACGAGCAGTACTTC,CSARVRQSSYEQYF
NA,TRBJ2-1,TRBD2,TRBV25-1,13,TGTGCCAGCGGCCGGCGCGGGAGGAAGGAGCAGTTCTTC,CASGRRGRKEQFF
NA,TRBJ1-2,TRBD1,TRBV7-2,14,TGTGCCAGCGCCCAGACAGGGATGAACTATGGCTACACCTTC,CASAQTGMNYGYTF
NA,TRBJ1-3,NA,TRBV18,13,TGTGCCAGCTCGCACAGGAATCAGAACACCATATATTTT,CASSHRNQNTIYF
many,TRBJ2-5,TRBD1,TRBV7-7,16,TGTGCTAGCAGCTTAACGACAGGGGGCTGGACAGAGACCCAGTACTTC,CASSLTTGGWTETQYF
NA,TRBJ2-5,TRBD1,TRBV5-6,17,TGTGCCAGCAGCTGGGGGACGGGACAGGGGTTACCAGAGACCCAGTACTTC,CASSWGTGQGLPETQYF
many,TRBJ2-7,TRBD1,TRBV2,13,TGTGCCTCCCTGGGACAGGGGGCGGGCGAGCAGTACTTC,CASLGQGAGEQYF
NA,TRBJ2-3,NA,TRBV12-3/TRBV12-4,15,TGTGCCAGCAGCCACCGGACCACGAGCACAGATACGCAGTATTTT,CASSHRTTSTDTQYF
NA,TRBJ2-2,TRBD2,TRBV3-1,20,TGTGCCAGCAGCCAAGTGGTGACTAGCGGGAGTGTATCCCCCACCGGGGAGCTGTTTTTT,CASSQVVTSGSVSPTGELFF
few,TRBJ2-7,NA,TRBV29-1,18,TGCAGCGTCGCCGGGACTCGGGTACCCCCCCTCTCTACACGCGAGCAGTACTTC,CSVAGTRVPPLSTREQYF
many,TRBJ2-2,TRBD2,TRBV6-5,15,TGTGCCAGCAGTTCTCTAGCGGAGACCACCGGGGAGCTGTTTTTT,CASSSLAETTGELFF
few,TRBJ1-1,TRBD1,TRBV12-3/TRBV12-4,14,TGTGCCAGCAGCCGTGGACAGGCCAACACTGAAGCTTTCTTT,CASSRGQANTEAFF
NA,TRBJ2-2,TRBD1,TRBV6-2/TRBV6-3,16,TGTGCCAGCAGTTACTCTCCACAGGGGGACACCGGGGAGCTGTTTTTT,CASSYSPQGDTGELFF
many,TRBJ1-1,NA,TRBV3-1,14,TGTGCCAGCAGCCGTGGACGTGCGAACACTGAAGCTTTCTTT,CASSRGRANTEAFF
NA,TRBJ2-7,NA,TRBV3-1,12,TGTGCCAGCAGCCCGTCCCCCAGCGAGCAGTACTTC,CASSPSPSEQYF
NA,TRBJ2-3,TRBD2,TRBV7-2,17,TGTGCCAGCAGCTTAGGCGGGAGGACCTCTTCCACAGATACGCAGTATTTT,CASSLGGRTSSTDTQYF
NA,TRBJ2-6,TRBD1,TRBV20-1,15,TGCAGTGCTAGGGACAGGGCGGCTGGGGCCAACGTCCTGACTTTC,CSARDRAAGANVLTF
NA,TRBJ1-3,NA,TRBV30,15,TGTGCCTGGAGGGGGACGGACATGTTTGGAAACACCATATATTTT,CAWRGTDMFGNTIYF
many,TRBJ2-2,NA,TRBV5-1,15,TGCGCCAGCAGCTTGGTAGGCGCGAACACCGGGGAGCTGTTTTTT,CASSLVGANTGELFF
NA,TRBJ2-1,NA,TRBV4-3,14,TGCGCCAGCAGCCAAGGGGTACGGGCCAATGAGCAGTTCTTC,CASSQGVRANEQFF
few,TRBJ2-5,NA,TRBV29-1,13,TGCAGCGCCCCTTATACAGGAAAAGAGACCCAGTACTTC,CSAPYTGKETQYF
NA,TRBJ2-3,NA,TRBV7-2,15,TGTGCCAGCAGCCGCCAGGTAGCTGATTCAGATACGCAGTATTTT,CASSRQVADSDTQYF
many,TRBJ2-3,TRBD1,TRBV12-3/TRBV12-4,16,TGTGCCAGCAGTTTAAGCGGGACAGGGGACACAGATACGCAGTATTTT,CASSLSGTGDTDTQYF
NA,TRBJ2-5,NA,TRBV11-1,15,TGTGCCAGCAGCTTAGCGATTACGGTCCAAGAGACCCAGTACTTC,CASSLAITVQETQYF
NA,TRBJ2-7,TRBD2,TRBV14,15,TGTGCCAGCAGCCAATGGGCTAGCGGACCCTACGAGCAGTACTTC,CASSQWASGPYEQYF
many,TRBJ2-7,TRBD1,TRBV5-1,17,TGCGCCAGCAGCTTGAGAGCAGGGGGCGCGACTGCCTACGAGCAGTACTTC,CASSLRAGGATAYEQYF
few,TRBJ2-1,TRBD2,TRBV28,18,TGTGCCAGCAGTTCCCCGGGACTAGCGGGAGTTTCTGGGAATGAGCAGTTCTTC,CASSSPGLAGVSGNEQFF
NA,TRBJ2-3,TRBD2,TRBV28,16,TGTGCCAGCAGTTCCCCTAGCGGGATAAGCACAGATACGCAGTATTTT,CASSSPSGISTDTQYF
NA,TRBJ1-1,NA,TRBV7-9,13,TGTGCCAGCAGCCCCACCCCGGGCCAGGACACTTTCTTT,CASSPTPGQDTFF
NA,TRBJ2-1,NA,TRBV20-1,14,TGCAGTGCCCCTCGGCAGGGCTCCTACAATGAGCAGTTCTTC,CSAPRQGSYNEQFF
NA,TRBJ2-7,NA,TRBV12-3/TRBV12-4,14,TGTGCCAGCAGTGCGGGTTCTAGCAGTTACGAGCAGTACTTC,CASSAGSSSYEQYF
few,TRBJ2-7,NA,TRBV2,13,TGTGCCAGCAGTGACCCCAGCTCCTACGAGCAGTACTTC,CASSDPSSYEQYF
many,TRBJ1-1,NA,TRBV6-5,15,TGTGCCAGCAGTTACTCCGGTGAGGGATGGACTGAAGCTTTCTTT,CASSYSGEGWTEAFF
NA,TRBJ2-2,TRBD2,TRBV10-3,16,TGTGCCATCAGTGGGGGCAGAGCGGGAGTTGCCGGGGAGCTGTTTTTT,CAISGGRAGVAGELFF
NA,TRBJ2-3,NA,TRBV7-8,18,TGTGCCAGCAGCTTAGGACCCCTCGTTAGCGGAGGGGCAGATACGCAGTATTTT,CASSLGPLVSGGADTQYF
few,TRBJ1-1,TRBD1,TRBV27,16,TGTGCCAGCAGTTTGCGACAGGGGCTGGTGAACACTGAAGCTTTCTTT,CASSLRQGLVNTEAFF
NA,TRBJ2-7,TRBD2,TRBV9,15,TGTGCCAGCAGCGGACCTAGCGGGAGGCCCTACGAGCAGTACTTC,CASSGPSGRPYEQYF
NA,TRBJ2-4,TRBD2,TRBV28,14,TGTGCCAGCAGGGCGGGGGAAGGCAAAAACATTCAGTACTTC,CASRAGEGKNIQYF
few,TRBJ1-6,NA,TRBV7-3,15,TGTGCCAGCAGTTTACAGGGAGGCTATAATTCACCCCTCCACTTT,CASSLQGGYNSPLHF
few,TRBJ2-3,TRBD2,TRBV4-3,15,TGCGCCAGCAGCCAAGGGGGACTACGCACAGATACGCAGTATTTT,CASSQGGLRTDTQYF
few,TRBJ2-1,NA,TRBV28,11,TGTGCCAGCAGTTTGGGGATTGAGCAGTTCTTC,CASSLGIEQFF
many,TRBJ2-6,NA,TRBV6-5,14,TGTGCCAGCAGTTACTTATCTGGGGCCAACGTCCTGACTTTC,CASSYLSGANVLTF